This T cell receptor (beta chain) was found in a study of blood T cells in healthy people across ages (dated by TCRdb to the mid-2010s). Turning to the overall study: In model experiments, template switching captured roughly one uniquely barcoded TCR beta cDNA molecule for every two T cells. Donors were grouped into four age groups: young (average about 15 years), middle-aged (less than 40), aged (about 60) and long-lived (about 90). Using deep sequencing normalized with unique cDNA molecular identifiers, the study measured how TCR beta repertoire diversity changes with age. Using the same blood draw, the study looked at two additional independent replicas of 1 million unique cDNA reads for two donors, one aged 18 to 30 and the other aged 80 or older. To avoid experimental bias, donors of different ages were distributed randomly across sequencing lanes. Overall results and qualifications from the work: Observed TCR beta diversity correlated strongly with the percentage of naive T cells measured by flow cytometry. Observed TCR beta diversity per million T cells fell roughly linearly with age, and a significant reduction was already apparent by age about 36. Compared with the aged group, the long-lived group had more naive CD4+ T cells, fewer expanded clones and increased TCR diversity, a pattern suggesting age selection. Conclusive comparison of naive and antigen-experienced compartments was prevented by the profiling of bulk unsorted PBMCs. Estimates of total diversity based on one million sequenced T cells were regarded as lower bounds and as underestimates. Donor CMV infection status was unknown, potentially confounding age-related changes in expanded clonotypes.

CDR1 and CDR2, looked up from the germline V gene, are SGHTA and FQGNSA. There are 14 amino acids in the CDR3, from cysteine to phenylalanine inclusive. CDR3 DNA is the only sequence kept; it has 42 bases, read in frame from the first base. Germline trimming amounts to 4 bases on V and 4 bases on J, with 3 as the count of junction bases outside the gene matches. The donors were roughly 38 Caucasian individuals from Russia, aged about 6 to 100 years, who were systemically healthy. Each donor gave about 9.7 milliliters of peripheral blood, drawn into EDTA-treated Vacutainer tubes. Ficoll-Paque density-gradient centrifugation was used to isolate PBMCs, with at least 7 million per sample. Total RNA, at least 5 micrograms per sample, was extracted from PBMCs with Trizol reagent. Naive CD45RAhigh/CD27high T cell percentages were measured by flow cytometry on a PBMC aliquot from every donor. The library was built by means of 5' RACE. Instrument used: Illumina HiSeq 2500. A second PCR of roughly 6 to 11 cycles was run with a J-beta primer mix and a sample-barcoded 5' primer. Each TCR beta cDNA molecule received a unique molecular identifier from a template-switch 5' adaptor carrying 12 random nucleotides. Each sample yielded at least 3 million CDR3-containing paired-end reads. All of the RNA was converted into first-strand cDNA using the Mint cDNA synthesis kit, with a TRBC-specific oligonucleotide serving as the primer. After uracil-DNA glycosylase treatment, a first 18-cycle PCR used universal primers M1SS and BC2_uni_R on all cDNA. On the study's bioinformatics: Normalization of each sample was performed by random selection of 1 million high-quality reads, each carrying a distinct molecular identifier. Reads with shared molecular identifiers were discarded instead of being binned into consensus sequences. MiTCR, run with a Q25 quality threshold and the strictest error-elimination algorithm, handled CDR3 identification, clonotype clustering and error correction. A nonparametric unseen species model with Euler transformation was used to estimate lower-bound total TCR beta diversity. The public reads were quality trimmed at Q25 with fastp and then assembled into clones with MiXCR by TCRdb, keeping productive beta chains. Rows are unified per CDR3 protein, each entry keeping the most common DNA and genes. For this entry, the V and J calls and clone size follow TCRdb and not the study's own pipeline. The sample contains about 680,000 distinct CDR3 sequences, about half of them found a single time. 30% to 35% of the sample is in the top ten clones.

Worth noting for this clonotype: This clone's antigen is unknown. Base qualities were left out, and no much larger clone turns up one base away.

The sequence was collected from a woman aged 60-75 years in good health. The chain employs TRBV7-2 and TRBJ2-3; TRBD2 lines up with 9 middle nucleotides. The specimen sequenced was blood. The bases are TGTGCCAGCAGCTCCCGACTAGCGGCAGATACGCAGTATTTT. Its translation reads: CASSSRLAADTQYF.